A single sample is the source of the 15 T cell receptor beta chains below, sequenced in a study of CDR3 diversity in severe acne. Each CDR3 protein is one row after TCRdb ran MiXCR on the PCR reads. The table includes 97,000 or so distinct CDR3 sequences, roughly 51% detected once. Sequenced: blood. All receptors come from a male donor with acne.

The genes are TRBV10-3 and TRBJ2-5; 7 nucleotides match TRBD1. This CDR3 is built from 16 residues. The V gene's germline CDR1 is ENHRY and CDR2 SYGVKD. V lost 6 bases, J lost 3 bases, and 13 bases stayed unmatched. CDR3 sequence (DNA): TGTGCCATCAGCCACGAACACACAGGGGTTGAAGAGACCCAGTACTTC. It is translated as CAISHEHTGVEETQYF.

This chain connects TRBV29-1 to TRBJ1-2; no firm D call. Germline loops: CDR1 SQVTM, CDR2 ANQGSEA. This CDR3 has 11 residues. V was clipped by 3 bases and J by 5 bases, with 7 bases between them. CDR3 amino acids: CSVDELYGYTF. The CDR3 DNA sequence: TGCAGCGTTGATGAGTTGTATGGCTACACCTTC.

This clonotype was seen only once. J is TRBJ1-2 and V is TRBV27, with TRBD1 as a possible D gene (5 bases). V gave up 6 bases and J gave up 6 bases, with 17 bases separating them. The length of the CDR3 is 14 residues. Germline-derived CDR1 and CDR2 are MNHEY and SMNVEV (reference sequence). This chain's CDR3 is CASSHVRNRNGYTF. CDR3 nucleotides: TGTGCCAGCAGCCACGTCCGGAACAGGAATGGCTACACCTTC.

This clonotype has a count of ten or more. The CDR3 sequence is CSCLRGPGSTDTQYF. CDR3 nucleotides: TGCAGCTGCCTCCGCGGCCCCGGGAGCACAGATACGCAGTATTTT. The chain employs TRBV29-1 and TRBJ2-3; D unresolved. CDR1 is SQVTM and CDR2 is ANQGSEA in the germline V gene. The length of the CDR3 is 15 residues. Trimming pared 8 bases from V and 0 bases from J, leaving 18 bases between.

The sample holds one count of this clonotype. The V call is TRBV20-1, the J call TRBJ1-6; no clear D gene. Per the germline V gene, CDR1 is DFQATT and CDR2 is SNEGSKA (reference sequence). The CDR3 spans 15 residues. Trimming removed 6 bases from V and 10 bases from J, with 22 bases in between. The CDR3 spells CSASSLFSSSSPLHF. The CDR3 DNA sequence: TGCAGTGCCAGCAGCTTGTTTTCATCAAGCTCACCCCTCCACTTT.

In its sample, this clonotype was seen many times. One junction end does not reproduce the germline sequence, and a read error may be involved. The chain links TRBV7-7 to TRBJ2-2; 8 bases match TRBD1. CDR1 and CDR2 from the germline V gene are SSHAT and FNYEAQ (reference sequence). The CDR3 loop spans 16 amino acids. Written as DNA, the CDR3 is TGTGCTAGCAGCGCCCGACAGGGGCCGAACACCGGGGAGCTGTTTTTT. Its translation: CASSARQGPNTGELFF.

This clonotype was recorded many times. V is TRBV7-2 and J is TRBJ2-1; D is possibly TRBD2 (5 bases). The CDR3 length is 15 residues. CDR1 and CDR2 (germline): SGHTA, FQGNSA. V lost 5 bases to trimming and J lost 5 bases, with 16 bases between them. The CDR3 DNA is TGTGCCAGCAGCCTGGACTCACCGGCTCACAATGAGCAGTTCTTC. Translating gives CASSLDSPAHNEQFF.

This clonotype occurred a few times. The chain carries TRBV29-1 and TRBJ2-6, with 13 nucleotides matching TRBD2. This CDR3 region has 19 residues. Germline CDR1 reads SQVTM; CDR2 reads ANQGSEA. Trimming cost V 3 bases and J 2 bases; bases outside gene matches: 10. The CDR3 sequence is CSVEEGLAGARPGANVLTF. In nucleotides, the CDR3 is TGCAGCGTTGAGGAAGGACTAGCGGGAGCAAGGCCTGGGGCCAACGTCCTGACTTTC.

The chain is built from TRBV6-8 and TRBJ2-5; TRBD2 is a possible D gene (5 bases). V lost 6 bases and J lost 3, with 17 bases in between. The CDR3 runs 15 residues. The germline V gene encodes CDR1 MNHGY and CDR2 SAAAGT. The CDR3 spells CASRIGRGREETQYF. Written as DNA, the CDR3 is TGTGCCAGCAGAATAGGACGGGGAAGGGAAGAGACCCAGTACTTC.

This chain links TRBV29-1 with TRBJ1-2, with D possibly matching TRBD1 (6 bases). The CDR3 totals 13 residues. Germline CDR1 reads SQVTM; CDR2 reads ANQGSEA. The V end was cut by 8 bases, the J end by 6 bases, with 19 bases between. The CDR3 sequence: CSSRTVEPDGYTF. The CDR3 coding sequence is TGCAGCTCGCGGACAGTGGAGCCAGATGGCTACACCTTC.

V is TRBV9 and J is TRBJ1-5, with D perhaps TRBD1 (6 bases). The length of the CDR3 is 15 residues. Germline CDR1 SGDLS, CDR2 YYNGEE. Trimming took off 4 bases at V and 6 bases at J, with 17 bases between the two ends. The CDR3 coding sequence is TGTGCCAGCAGCAAGGGGACGGGGGACACTCAGCCCCAGCATTTT. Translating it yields CASSKGTGDTQPQHF.

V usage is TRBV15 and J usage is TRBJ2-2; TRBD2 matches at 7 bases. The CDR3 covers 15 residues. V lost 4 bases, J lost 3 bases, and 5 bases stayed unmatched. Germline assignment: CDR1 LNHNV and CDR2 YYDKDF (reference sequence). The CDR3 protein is CATSMAGAYTGELFF. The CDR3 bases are TGTGCCACCAGCATGGCGGGAGCTTACACCGGGGAGCTGTTTTTT. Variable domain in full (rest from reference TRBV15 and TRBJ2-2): DAMVIQNPRYQVTQFGKPVTLSCSQTLNHNVMYWYQQKSSQAPKLLFHYYDKDFNNEADTPDNFQSRRPNTSFCFLDIRSPGLGDTAMYLCATSMAGAYTGELFFGEGSRLTVL.

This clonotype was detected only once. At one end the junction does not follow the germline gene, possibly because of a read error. CDR3 amino acids: CASTSGSPSYIEQFF. CDR3 coding DNA: TGTGCCAGCACGAGTGGGTCACCATCTTACATTGAGCAGTTCTTC. This sequence joins TRBV27 and TRBJ2-1; no clear D. The CDR3 has 15 amino acids. Germline CDR1 MNHEY, CDR2 SMNVEV (reference sequence).

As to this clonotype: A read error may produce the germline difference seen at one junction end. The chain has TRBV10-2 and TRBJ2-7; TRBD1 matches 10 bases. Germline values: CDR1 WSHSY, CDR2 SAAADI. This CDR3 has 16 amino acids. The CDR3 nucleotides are TGTGCCAGCAGCCTCACCGGGGGACAGGGGTTTGGAGAGCAGTACTTC. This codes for CASSLTGGQGFGEQYF.

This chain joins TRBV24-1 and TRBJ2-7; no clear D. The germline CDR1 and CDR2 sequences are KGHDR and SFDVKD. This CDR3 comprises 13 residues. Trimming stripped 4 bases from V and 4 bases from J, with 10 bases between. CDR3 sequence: CATSEPFGYEQYF. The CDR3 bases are TGTGCCACCAGTGAGCCTTTCGGGTACGAGCAGTACTTC.